The next 6 T cell receptor beta chains were all read from a single sample in a study of blood T cell repertoires in COVID-19. TCRdb's copy holds only in-frame clones and misses some; the assay was immunoSEQ multiplex PCR. The sample has 84,000 or so clones, approximately 80% seen once; the top ten hold roughly 19%. Sequences were obtained from peripheral blood. The source is an elderly woman with acute or convalescent COVID-19.

The chain employs TRBV18 and TRBJ2-7; 12 bases are shared with TRBD2. CDR1 KGHSH and CDR2 LQKENI come from the germline V gene. This CDR3 has 17 residues. The J segment lost 2 bases and the V segment lost 5 bases, leaving 10 bases of the junction unmatched. This CDR3 is CASSTRLAGALPYEQYF. The DNA for the CDR3 is TGTGCCAGCTCAACACGACTAGCGGGAGCTCTCCCCTACGAGCAGTACTTC.

The V and J genes are TRBV5-1 and TRBJ2-3; 14 bases fit TRBD2. CDR3 length equals 19 residues. Germline CDR1 SGHRS, CDR2 YFSETQ. Trimming took 0 bases from V and 3 from J; bases not matched to a gene: 9. CDR3 amino acids: CASSLGPGTSGSLTDTQYF. CDR3 nucleotides: TGCGCCAGCAGCTTGGGACCTGGGACTAGCGGGAGTCTGACAGATACGCAGTATTTT.

The chain combines TRBV6-5 with TRBJ1-1, with D possibly TRBD1 on 6 matching bases. From germline, CDR1 is MNHEY and CDR2 SVGAGI. The CDR3 extends over 13 amino acids. V was shortened by 5 bases and J by 4 bases, with 11 bases between the two germline ends. CDR3 amino acids: CASSSRQVTEAFF. The CDR3 bases are TGTGCCAGCAGTAGCCGACAGGTCACTGAAGCTTTCTTT.

J is TRBJ2-7 and V is TRBV3-1 (or the pseudogene TRBV3-2); no clear D gene. V lost 2 bases, J lost 3 bases, and 5 bases lay in between. Germline CDR1 is LGHDT and CDR2 is YNNKEL (reference sequence). The CDR3 spans 12 residues. The CDR3 reads CASSQYSYEQYF. The CDR3, as DNA: TGTGCCAGCAGCCAATACAGCTACGAGCAGTACTTC.

The rearrangement links TRBV6-5 to TRBJ1-2, with TRBD1 identical over 7 bases. The CDR3 contains 14 residues. The germline gives CDR1 MNHEY, CDR2 SVGAGI. J lost 8 bases, V lost 0 bases, and 6 bases had no gene match. The CDR3 region has the DNA TGTGCCAGCAGTTACTCTAGGGACAGAACGGGCTACACCTTC. Translated: CASSYSRDRTGYTF.

The V call is TRBV2, the J call TRBJ2-4; D gene uncertain. Germline loops: CDR1 SNHLY, CDR2 FYNNEI. The CDR3 has 20 residues. V dropped 3 bases and J dropped 0 bases, with 24 bases sitting between them. Here the CDR3 reads CASSDLGRTAYTLAKNIQYF. CDR3 in DNA: TGTGCCAGCAGTGATCTAGGTAGAACTGCGTACACCTTAGCCAAAAACATTCAGTACTTC.